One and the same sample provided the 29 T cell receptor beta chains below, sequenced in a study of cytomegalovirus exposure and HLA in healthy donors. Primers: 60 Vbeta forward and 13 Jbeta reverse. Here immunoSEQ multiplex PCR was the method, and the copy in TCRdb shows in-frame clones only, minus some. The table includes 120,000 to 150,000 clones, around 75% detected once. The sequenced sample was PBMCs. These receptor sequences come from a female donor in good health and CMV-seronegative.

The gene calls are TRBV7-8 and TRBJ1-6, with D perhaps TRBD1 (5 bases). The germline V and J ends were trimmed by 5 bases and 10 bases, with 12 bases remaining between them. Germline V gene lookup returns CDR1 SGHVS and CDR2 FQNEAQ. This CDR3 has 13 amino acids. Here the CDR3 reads CASSQERGSPLHF. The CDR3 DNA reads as TGTGCCAGCAGCCAAGAAAGGGGCTCACCCCTCCACTTT.

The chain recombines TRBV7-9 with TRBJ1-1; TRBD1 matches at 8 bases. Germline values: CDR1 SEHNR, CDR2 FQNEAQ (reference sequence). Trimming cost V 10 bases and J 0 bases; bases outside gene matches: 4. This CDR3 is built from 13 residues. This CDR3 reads CATRDRMNTEAFF. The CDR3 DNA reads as TGTGCCACCCGGGACAGGATGAACACTGAAGCTTTCTTT.

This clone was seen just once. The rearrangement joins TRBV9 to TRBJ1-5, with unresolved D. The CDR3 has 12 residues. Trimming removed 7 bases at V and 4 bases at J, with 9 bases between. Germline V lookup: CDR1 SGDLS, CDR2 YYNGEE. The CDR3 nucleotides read TGTGCCAGCCCGAGAGGGAATCAGCCCCAGCATTTT. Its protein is CASPRGNQPQHF.

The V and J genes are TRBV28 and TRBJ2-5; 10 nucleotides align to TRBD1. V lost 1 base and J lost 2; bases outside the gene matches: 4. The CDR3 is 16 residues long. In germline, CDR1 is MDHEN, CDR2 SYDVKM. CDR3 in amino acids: CASSLSGQGKQETQYF. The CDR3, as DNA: TGTGCCAGCAGTTTATCGGGACAGGGGAAACAAGAGACCCAGTACTTC.

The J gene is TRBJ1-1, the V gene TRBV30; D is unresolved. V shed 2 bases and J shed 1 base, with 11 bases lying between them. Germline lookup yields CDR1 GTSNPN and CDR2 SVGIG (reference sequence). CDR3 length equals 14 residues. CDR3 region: CAWSSGFRNTEAFF. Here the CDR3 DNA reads TGTGCCTGGAGTTCAGGCTTTAGGAACACTGAAGCTTTCTTT.

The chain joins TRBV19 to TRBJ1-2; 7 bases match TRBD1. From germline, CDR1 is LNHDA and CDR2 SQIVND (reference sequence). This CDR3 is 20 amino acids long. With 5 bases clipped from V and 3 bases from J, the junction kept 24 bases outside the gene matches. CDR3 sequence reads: CASSATLLTGVKVWDYGYTF. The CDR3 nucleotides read TGTGCCAGTAGTGCCACCCTCCTCACAGGGGTCAAGGTTTGGGACTATGGCTACACCTTC.

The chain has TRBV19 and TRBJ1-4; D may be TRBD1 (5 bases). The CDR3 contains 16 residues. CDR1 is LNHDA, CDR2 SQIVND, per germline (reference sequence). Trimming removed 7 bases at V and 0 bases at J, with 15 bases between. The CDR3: CASKRGGIATNEKLFF. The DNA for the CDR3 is TGTGCCAGTAAGCGGGGCGGGATTGCAACTAATGAAAAACTGTTTTTT.

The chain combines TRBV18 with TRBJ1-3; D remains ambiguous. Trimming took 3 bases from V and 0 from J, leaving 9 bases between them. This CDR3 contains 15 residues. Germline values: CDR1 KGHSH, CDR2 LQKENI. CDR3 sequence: CASSPTKSSGNTIYF. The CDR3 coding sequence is TGTGCCAGCTCACCCACCAAGAGCTCTGGAAACACCATATATTTT.

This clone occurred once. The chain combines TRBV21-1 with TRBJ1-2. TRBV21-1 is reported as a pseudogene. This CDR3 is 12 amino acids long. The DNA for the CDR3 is TGTGCCAGCAGCAAGGGGGAGGGGAGCTACACCTTC. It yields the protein CASSKGEGSYTF.

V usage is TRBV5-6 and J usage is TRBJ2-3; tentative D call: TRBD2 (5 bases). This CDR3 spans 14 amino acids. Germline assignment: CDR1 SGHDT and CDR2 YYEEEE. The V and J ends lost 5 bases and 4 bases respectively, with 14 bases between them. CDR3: CASRFGLLADTQYF. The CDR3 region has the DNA TGTGCCAGCAGGTTCGGACTCCTCGCAGATACGCAGTATTTT.

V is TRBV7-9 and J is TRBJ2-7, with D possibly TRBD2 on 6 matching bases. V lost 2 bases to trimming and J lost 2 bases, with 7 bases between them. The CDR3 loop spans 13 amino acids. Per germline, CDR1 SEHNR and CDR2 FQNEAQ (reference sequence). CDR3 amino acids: CASSLRGTYEQYF. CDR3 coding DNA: TGTGCCAGCAGCTTACGCGGGACCTACGAGCAGTACTTC. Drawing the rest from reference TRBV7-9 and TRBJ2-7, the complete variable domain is DTGVSQNPRHKITKRGQNVTFRCDPISEHNRLYWYRQTLGQGPEFLTYFQNEAQLEKSRLLSDRFSAERPKGSFSTLEIQRTEQGDSAMYLCASSLRGTYEQYFGPGTRLTVT.

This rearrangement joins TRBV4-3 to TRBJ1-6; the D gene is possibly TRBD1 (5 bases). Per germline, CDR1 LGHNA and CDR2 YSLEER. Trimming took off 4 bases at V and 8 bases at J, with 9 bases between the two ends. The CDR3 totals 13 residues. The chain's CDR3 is CASSLTQDSPLHF. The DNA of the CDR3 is TGCGCCAGCAGCCTAACACAGGATTCACCCCTCCACTTT.

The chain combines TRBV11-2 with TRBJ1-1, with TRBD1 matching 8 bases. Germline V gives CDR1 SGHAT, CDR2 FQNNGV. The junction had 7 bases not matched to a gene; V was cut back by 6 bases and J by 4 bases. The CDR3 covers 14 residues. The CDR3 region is CASSVDRAVTEAFF. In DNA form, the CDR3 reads TGTGCCAGCAGTGTGGACAGGGCAGTCACTGAAGCTTTCTTT.

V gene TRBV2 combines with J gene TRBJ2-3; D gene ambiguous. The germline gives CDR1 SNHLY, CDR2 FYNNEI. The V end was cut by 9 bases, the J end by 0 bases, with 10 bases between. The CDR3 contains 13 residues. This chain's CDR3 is CASRSRSTDTQYF. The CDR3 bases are TGTGCCAGTCGCTCGAGAAGCACAGATACGCAGTATTTT.

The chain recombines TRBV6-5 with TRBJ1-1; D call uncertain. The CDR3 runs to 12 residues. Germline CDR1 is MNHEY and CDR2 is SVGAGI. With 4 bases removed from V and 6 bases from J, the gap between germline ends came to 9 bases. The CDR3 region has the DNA TGTGCCAGCAGTTTCCAAGAGGCTGAAGCTTTCTTT. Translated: CASSFQEAEAFF.

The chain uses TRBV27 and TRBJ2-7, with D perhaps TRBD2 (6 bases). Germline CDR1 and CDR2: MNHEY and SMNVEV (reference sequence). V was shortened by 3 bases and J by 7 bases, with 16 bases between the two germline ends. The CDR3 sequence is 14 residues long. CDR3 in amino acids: CASSFGTQFVEQYF. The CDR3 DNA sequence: TGTGCCAGCAGTTTTGGGACTCAATTCGTGGAGCAGTACTTC.

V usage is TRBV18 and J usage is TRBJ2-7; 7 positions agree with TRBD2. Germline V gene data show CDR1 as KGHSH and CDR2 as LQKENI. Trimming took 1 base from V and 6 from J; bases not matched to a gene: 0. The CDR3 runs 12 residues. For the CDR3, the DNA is TGTGCCAGCTCACCACGGGGGGGCGAGCAGTACTTC. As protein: CASSPRGGEQYF.

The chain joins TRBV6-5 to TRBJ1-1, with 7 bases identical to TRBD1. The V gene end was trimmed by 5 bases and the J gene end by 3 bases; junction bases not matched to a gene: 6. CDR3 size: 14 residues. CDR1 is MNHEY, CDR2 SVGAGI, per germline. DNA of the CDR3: TGTGCCAGCAGTGCGTGGACAGGCCACACTGAAGCTTTCTTT. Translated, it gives CASSAWTGHTEAFF.

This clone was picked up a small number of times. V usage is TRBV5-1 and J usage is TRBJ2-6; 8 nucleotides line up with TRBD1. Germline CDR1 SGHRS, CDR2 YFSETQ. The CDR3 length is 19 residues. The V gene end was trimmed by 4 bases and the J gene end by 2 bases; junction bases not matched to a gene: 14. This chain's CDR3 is CASSGGQGTLSAGANVLTF. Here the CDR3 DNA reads TGCGCCAGCAGCGGCGGACAGGGCACGTTGTCGGCTGGGGCCAACGTCCTGACTTTC.

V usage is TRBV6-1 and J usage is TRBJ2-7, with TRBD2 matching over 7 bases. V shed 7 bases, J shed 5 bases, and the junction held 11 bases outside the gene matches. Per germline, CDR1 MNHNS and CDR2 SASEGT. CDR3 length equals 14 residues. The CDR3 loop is CASKREAKTHEQYF. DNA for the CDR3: TGTGCCAGCAAGCGGGAAGCCAAGACCCACGAGCAGTACTTC.

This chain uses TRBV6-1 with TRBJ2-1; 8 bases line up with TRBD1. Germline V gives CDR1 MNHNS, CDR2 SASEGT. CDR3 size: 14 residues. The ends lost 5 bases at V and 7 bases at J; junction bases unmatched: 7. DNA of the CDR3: TGTGCCAGCAGTCCGACAGGGGTCCGGAATGAGCAGTTCTTC. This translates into CASSPTGVRNEQFF.

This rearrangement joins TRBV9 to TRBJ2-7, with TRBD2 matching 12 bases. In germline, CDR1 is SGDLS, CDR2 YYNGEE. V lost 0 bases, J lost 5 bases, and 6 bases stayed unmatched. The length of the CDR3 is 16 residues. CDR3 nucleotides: TGTGCCAGCAGCGTAGGTCTAGCGGGGGGGCGCCACGAGCAGTACTTC. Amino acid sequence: CASSVGLAGGRHEQYF.

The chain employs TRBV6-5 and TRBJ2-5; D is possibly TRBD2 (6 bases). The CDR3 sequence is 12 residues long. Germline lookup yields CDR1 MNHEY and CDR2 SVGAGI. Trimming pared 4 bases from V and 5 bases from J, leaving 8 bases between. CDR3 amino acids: CASSWGTETQYF. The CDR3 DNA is TGTGCCAGCAGTTGGGGGACTGAGACCCAGTACTTC.

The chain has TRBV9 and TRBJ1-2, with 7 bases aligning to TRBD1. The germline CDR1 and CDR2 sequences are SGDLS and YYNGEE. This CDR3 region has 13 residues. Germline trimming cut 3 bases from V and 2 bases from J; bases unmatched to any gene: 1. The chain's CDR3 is CASSEGQNYGYTF. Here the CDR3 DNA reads TGTGCCAGCAGCGAGGGACAGAACTATGGCTACACCTTC.

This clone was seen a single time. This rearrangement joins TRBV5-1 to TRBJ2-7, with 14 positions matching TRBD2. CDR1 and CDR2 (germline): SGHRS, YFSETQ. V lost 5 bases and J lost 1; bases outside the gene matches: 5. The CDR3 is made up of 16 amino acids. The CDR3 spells CASRKGLAGASYEQYF. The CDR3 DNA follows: TGCGCCAGCAGAAAGGGACTAGCGGGGGCGTCCTACGAGCAGTACTTC.

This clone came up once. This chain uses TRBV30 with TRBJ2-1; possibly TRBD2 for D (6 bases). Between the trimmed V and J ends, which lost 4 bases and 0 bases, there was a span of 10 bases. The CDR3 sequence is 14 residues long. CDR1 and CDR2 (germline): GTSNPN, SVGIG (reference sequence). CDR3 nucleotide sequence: TGTGCCTGGAATTCCGGGAGCTCCTACAATGAGCAGTTCTTC. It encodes CAWNSGSSYNEQFF.

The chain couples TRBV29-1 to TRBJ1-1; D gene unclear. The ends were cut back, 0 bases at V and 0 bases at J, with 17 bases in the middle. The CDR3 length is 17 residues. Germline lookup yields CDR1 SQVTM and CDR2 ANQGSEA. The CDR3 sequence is CSVEDTHGDVMNTEAFF. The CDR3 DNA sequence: TGCAGCGTTGAAGATACACACGGGGATGTTATGAACACTGAAGCTTTCTTT.

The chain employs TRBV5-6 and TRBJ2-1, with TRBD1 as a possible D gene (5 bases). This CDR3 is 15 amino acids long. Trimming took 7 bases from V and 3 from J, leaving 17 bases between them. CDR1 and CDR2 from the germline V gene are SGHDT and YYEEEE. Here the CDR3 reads CASASGQSIYNEQFF. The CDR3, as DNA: TGTGCCAGCGCGTCCGGACAATCTATCTACAATGAGCAGTTCTTC. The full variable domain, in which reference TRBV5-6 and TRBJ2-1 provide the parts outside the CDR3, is DAGVTQSPTHLIKTRGQQVTLRCSPKSGHDTVSWYQQALGQGPQFIFQYYEEEERQRGNFPDRFSGHQFPNYSSELNVNALLLGDSALYLCASASGQSIYNEQFFGPGTRLTVL.

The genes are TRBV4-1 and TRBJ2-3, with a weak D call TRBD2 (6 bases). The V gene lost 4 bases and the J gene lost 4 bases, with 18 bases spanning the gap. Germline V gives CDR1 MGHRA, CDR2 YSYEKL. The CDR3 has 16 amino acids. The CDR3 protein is CASSLGWEDGPDTQYF. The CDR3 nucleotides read TGCGCCAGCAGCCTCGGGTGGGAGGACGGCCCAGATACGCAGTATTTT.